Listed here are 18 T cell receptor beta chains from one sample, sequenced in a study of T cells in localized non-small cell lung cancer. Sequencing used immunoSEQ multiplex PCR; TCRdb keeps in-frame clones, though not all of them. The sample has some 41,000 clones; 65% to 90% are singletons. Sequences were derived from PBMCs, sampled before any cancer treatment. The receptors here all came from a man aged 35 to 69 with stage II lung adenocarcinoma.

The chain has TRBV5-1 and TRBJ2-2; 12 bases map to TRBD1. Trimming removed 4 bases from V and 2 bases from J; junction bases left unmatched: 6. The CDR3 length is 17 residues. Per germline, CDR1 SGHRS and CDR2 YFSETQ. The DNA of the CDR3 is TGCGCCAGCAGCCCAGGGACAGGGGGCGGTAACACCGGGGAGCTGTTTTTT. Translated, it gives CASSPGTGGGNTGELFF. The variable domain in full, completed from reference TRBV5-1 and TRBJ2-2, reads KAGVTQTPRYLIKTRGQQVTLSCSPISGHRSVSWYQQTPGQGLQFLFEYFSETQRNKGNFPGRFSGRQFSNSRSEMNVSTLELGDSALYLCASSPGTGGGNTGELFFGEGSRLTVL.

The rearrangement uses TRBV6-1 and TRBJ2-3; D remains unclear. Germline V lookup: CDR1 MNHNS, CDR2 SASEGT. This CDR3 has 17 amino acids. V dropped 0 bases and J dropped 0 bases, with 13 bases sitting between them. In DNA form, the CDR3 reads TGTGCCAGCAGTGAAGCGCTCACAGTAGTAAGCACAGATACGCAGTATTTT. This gives the protein CASSEALTVVSTDTQYF.

The chain carries TRBV15 and TRBJ2-4, with a possible D match to TRBD2 (5 bases). The CDR3 spans 14 residues. The ends were cut back, 1 base at V and 8 bases at J, with 12 bases in the middle. Germline CDR1 LNHNV, CDR2 YYDKDF (reference sequence). DNA for the CDR3: TGTGCCACCAGCAGAGTTCGGGGAGCGGACATTCAGTACTTC. Amino acid sequence: CATSRVRGADIQYF.

The chain uses TRBV6-5 and TRBJ2-7; possibly TRBD1 for D (6 bases). CDR3 length equals 16 residues. Germline V lookup: CDR1 MNHEY, CDR2 SVGAGI. Trimming took off 0 bases at V and 6 bases at J, with 18 bases between the two ends. The CDR3 protein is CASSYSIGTGSVEQYF. The CDR3 DNA is TGTGCCAGCAGTTACTCGATAGGTACAGGGAGTGTCGAGCAGTACTTC.

J is TRBJ1-3 and V is TRBV5-4, with a possible D match to TRBD1 (5 bases). The length of the CDR3 is 14 residues. Trimming removed 4 bases from V and 4 bases from J, with 12 bases in between. CDR1 is SGHNT and CDR2 is YYREEE in the germline V gene (reference sequence). The CDR3 DNA reads as TGTGCCAGCAGCCTAGGGGTGTCGGGAAACACCATATATTTT. Protein product: CASSLGVSGNTIYF. The complete variable domain, with remaining parts taken from reference TRBV5-4 and TRBJ1-3, reads ETGVTQSPTHLIKTRGQQVTLRCSSQSGHNTVSWYQQALGQGPQFIFQYYREEENGRGNFPPRFSGLQFPNYSSELNVNALELDDSALYLCASSLGVSGNTIYFGEGSWLTVV.

The rearrangement links TRBV4-2 to TRBJ2-3; D is unresolved. The V gene's germline CDR1 is LGHNA and CDR2 YNFKEQ. The CDR3 is 12 amino acids. The ends were cut back, 3 bases at V and 4 bases at J, with 5 bases in the middle. The CDR3 DNA reads as TGTGCCAGCAGCCACCGCCCAGATACGCAGTATTTT. Translating it yields CASSHRPDTQYF.

This clone showed up just once. This rearrangement joins TRBV5-5 to TRBJ1-5, with D maybe TRBD1 (5 bases). Germline-derived CDR1 and CDR2 are SGHKS and YYEKEE (reference sequence). This CDR3 spans 15 amino acids. V lost 4 bases and J lost 0, with 11 bases in between. Here the CDR3 reads CASSSDSYSNQPQHF. The CDR3 region has the DNA TGTGCCAGCAGCAGCGACAGTTATAGCAATCAGCCCCAGCATTTT.

This clone has only one observation. CDR3 sequence reads: CASSAGADTQYF. CDR3 sequence (DNA): TGTGCCAGCAGCGCAGGAGCAGATACGCAGTATTTT. The rearrangement links TRBV7-2 to TRBJ2-3; D is unclear. CDR1 is SGHTA, CDR2 FQGNSA, per germline. This CDR3 contains 12 residues. V was clipped by 5 bases and J by 4 bases, with 7 bases between them.

V and J are TRBV6-1 and TRBJ2-7; 9 positions match TRBD2. The trim removed 1 base at V and 2 bases at J, leaving 9 bases unmatched. Germline values: CDR1 MNHNS, CDR2 SASEGT. CDR3 length: 17 residues. Written as DNA, the CDR3 is TGTGCCAGCAGTGAAGACCGACTAGCGGTACTCCCCTACGAGCAGTACTTC. It codes for CASSEDRLAVLPYEQYF.

V gene TRBV11-3 combines with J gene TRBJ2-7, with D perhaps matching TRBD2 (6 bases). The CDR3 spans 16 residues. Germline loops: CDR1 SGHNT, CDR2 YENEEA. V was cut by 2 bases and J by 4 bases, with 18 bases left in between. CDR3 bases: TGTGCCAGCAGCTTATCCGGGGGTAATGGGAGATACGAGCAGTACTTC. Translation: CASSLSGGNGRYEQYF.

The chain recombines TRBV5-1 with TRBJ2-3; D perhaps matches TRBD2 (6 bases). This CDR3 is built from 15 residues. Germline V gene data show CDR1 as SGHRS and CDR2 as YFSETQ. V was clipped by 0 bases and J by 0 bases, with 8 bases between them. The CDR3 is CASSLVGGSTDTQYF. DNA for the CDR3: TGCGCCAGCAGCTTGGTTGGGGGGAGCACAGATACGCAGTATTTT.

The genes are TRBV27 and TRBJ2-1; 8 positions match TRBD2. With V trimmed by 6 bases and J by 6 bases, 10 bases remained unmatched. The length of the CDR3 is 15 residues. CDR1 MNHEY and CDR2 SMNVEV come from the germline V gene (reference sequence). In DNA form, the CDR3 reads TGTGCCAGCAGAGGGACTAGGACTATCGGCAATGAGCAGTTCTTC. Translated, it gives CASRGTRTIGNEQFF.

By proportion, this clone is medium-sized (0.01 to 0.1%). Other nucleotide sequences from this sample produce the same CDR3. The rearrangement links TRBV2 to TRBJ1-5; D perhaps matches TRBD1 (6 bases). This CDR3 region has 15 residues. Trimming shortened V by 3 bases and J by 3 bases, and 12 bases separated the two germline ends. CDR1 and CDR2 from the germline V gene are SNHLY and FYNNEI. CDR3 in DNA: TGTGCCAGCAGTGATCGAGGGGGATCCAATCAGCCCCAGCATTTT. It yields the protein CASSDRGGSNQPQHF.

V gene TRBV11-2 combines with J gene TRBJ1-3; a possible D gene is TRBD1 (6 bases). The CDR3 runs to 14 residues. CDR1 SGHAT and CDR2 FQNNGV come from the germline V gene. Trimming pared 1 base from V and 4 bases from J, leaving 8 bases between. The CDR3 region has the DNA TGTGCCAGCAGCTTAGGGGGGCAAGGAAACACCATATATTTT. It encodes CASSLGGQGNTIYF.

The rearrangement links TRBV30 to TRBJ2-2, with D perhaps matching TRBD1 (5 bases). The germline gives CDR1 GTSNPN, CDR2 SVGIG (reference sequence). The V end was cut by 5 bases, the J end by 3 bases, with 13 bases between. The CDR3 runs 14 residues. Written as DNA, the CDR3 is TGTGCCTGGGGGGCTGGGGTCTACACCGGGGAGCTGTTTTTT. This codes for CAWGAGVYTGELFF.

The genes are TRBV28 and TRBJ2-7; 11 bases agree with TRBD2. CDR1 MDHEN and CDR2 SYDVKM come from the germline V gene. The CDR3 has 15 residues. V gave up 4 bases and J gave up 2 bases; unmatched junction bases: 4. CDR3 nucleotides: TGTGCCAGCAGTTCCCGACTAGCGGGAACCTACGAGCAGTACTTC. Protein product: CASSSRLAGTYEQYF.

The rearrangement uses TRBV6-5 and TRBJ1-2; 7 positions agree with TRBD1. CDR3 size: 15 residues. The V gene's germline CDR1 is MNHEY and CDR2 SVGAGI. V dropped 5 bases and J dropped 2; count of bases not matched to a gene: 8. Here the CDR3 DNA reads TGTGCCAGCAGTAGATCCGGAGGGGGCAACTATGGCTACACCTTC. The encoded protein is CASSRSGGGNYGYTF.

This chain connects TRBV28 to TRBJ2-5; 9 bases line up with TRBD1. CDR1 and CDR2 from the germline V gene are MDHEN and SYDVKM. J lost 5 bases, V lost 5 bases, and 6 bases had no gene match. This CDR3 has 14 residues. CDR3: CASSERTGDETQYF. CDR3 sequence (DNA): TGTGCCAGCAGTGAGCGGACAGGGGACGAGACCCAGTACTTC.